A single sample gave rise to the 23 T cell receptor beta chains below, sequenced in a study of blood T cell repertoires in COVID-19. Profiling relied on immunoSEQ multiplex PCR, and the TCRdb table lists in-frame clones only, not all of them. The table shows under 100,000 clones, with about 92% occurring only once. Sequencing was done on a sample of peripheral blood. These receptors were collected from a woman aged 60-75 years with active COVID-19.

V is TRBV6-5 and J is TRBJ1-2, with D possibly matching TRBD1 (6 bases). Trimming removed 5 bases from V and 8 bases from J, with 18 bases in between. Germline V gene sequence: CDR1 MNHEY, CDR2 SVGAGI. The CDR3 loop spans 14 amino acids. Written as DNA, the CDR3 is TGTGCCAGCAGTCCTGGGGGCTCCGTGTTGGGCTACACCTTC. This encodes CASSPGGSVLGYTF.

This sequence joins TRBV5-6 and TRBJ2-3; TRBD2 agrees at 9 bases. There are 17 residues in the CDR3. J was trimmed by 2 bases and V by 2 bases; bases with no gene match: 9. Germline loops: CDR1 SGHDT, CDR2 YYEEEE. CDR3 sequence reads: CASSFASGDILTDTQYF. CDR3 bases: TGTGCCAGCAGCTTCGCTAGCGGGGACATCCTCACAGATACGCAGTATTTT.

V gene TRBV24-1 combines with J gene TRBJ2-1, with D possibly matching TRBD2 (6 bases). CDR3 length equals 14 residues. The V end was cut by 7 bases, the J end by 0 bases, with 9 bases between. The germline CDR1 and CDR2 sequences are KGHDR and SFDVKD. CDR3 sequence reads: CATSAGSSYNEQFF. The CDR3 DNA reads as TGTGCCACCAGCGCGGGGAGCTCCTACAATGAGCAGTTCTTC.

CDR3 region: CAWSTGAGTDEQFF. Written as DNA, the CDR3 is TGTGCCTGGTCTACAGGGGCCGGAACGGATGAGCAGTTCTTC. This chain links TRBV30 with TRBJ2-1, with 7 nucleotides matching TRBD1. Germline lookup yields CDR1 GTSNPN and CDR2 SVGIG (reference sequence). CDR3 length: 14 amino acids. The V and J ends lost 5 bases and 8 bases, in that order; junction bases with no gene match: 12.

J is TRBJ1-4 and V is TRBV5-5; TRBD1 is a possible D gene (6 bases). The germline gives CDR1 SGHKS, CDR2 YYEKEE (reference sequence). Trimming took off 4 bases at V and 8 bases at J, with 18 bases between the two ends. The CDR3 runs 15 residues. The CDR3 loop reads CASSPLGGREEKLFF. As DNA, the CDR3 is TGTGCCAGCAGCCCCTTGGGGGGGCGCGAGGAAAAACTGTTTTTT.

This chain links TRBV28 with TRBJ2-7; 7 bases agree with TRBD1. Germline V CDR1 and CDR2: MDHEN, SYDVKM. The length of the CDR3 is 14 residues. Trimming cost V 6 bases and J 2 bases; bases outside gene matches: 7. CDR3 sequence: CASRRQGITYEQYF. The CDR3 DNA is TGTGCCAGCAGGCGACAGGGCATCACCTACGAGCAGTACTTC.

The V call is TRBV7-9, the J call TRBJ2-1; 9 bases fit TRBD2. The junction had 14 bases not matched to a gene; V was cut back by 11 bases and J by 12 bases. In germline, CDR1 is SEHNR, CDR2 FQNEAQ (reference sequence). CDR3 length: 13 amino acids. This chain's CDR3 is CAGAGGRAVGQFF. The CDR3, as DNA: TGTGCCGGCGCGGGCGGGAGGGCTGTAGGGCAGTTCTTC.

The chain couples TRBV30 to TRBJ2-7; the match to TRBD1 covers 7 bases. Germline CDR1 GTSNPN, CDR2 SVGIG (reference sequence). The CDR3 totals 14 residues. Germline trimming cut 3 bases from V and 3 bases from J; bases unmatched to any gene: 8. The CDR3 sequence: CAWRRDRASYEQYF. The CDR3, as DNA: TGTGCCTGGAGGAGGGACAGAGCCAGCTACGAGCAGTACTTC. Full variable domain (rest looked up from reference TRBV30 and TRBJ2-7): SQTIHQWPATLVQPVGSPLSLECTVEGTSNPNLYWYRQAAGRGLQLLFYSVGIGQISSEVPQNLSASRPQDRQFILSSKKLLLSDSGFYLCAWRRDRASYEQYFGPGTRLTVT.

CDR3 amino acids: CASSQSSEAFF. The DNA for the CDR3 is TGTGCCAGCAGCCAGTCCAGTGAAGCTTTCTTT. J is TRBJ1-1 and V is TRBV14; the D is unclear. Trimming pared 3 bases from V and 7 bases from J, leaving 6 bases between. CDR1 is SGHDN, CDR2 FVKESK, per germline. CDR3 length: 11 amino acids. Using reference TRBV14 and TRBJ1-1 for the parts outside the CDR3, the full variable domain is EAGVTQFPSHSVIEKGQTVTLRCDPISGHDNLYWYRRVMGKEIKFLLHFVKESKQDESGMPNNRFLAERTGGTYSTLKVQPAELEDSGVYFCASSQSSEAFFGQGTRLTVV.

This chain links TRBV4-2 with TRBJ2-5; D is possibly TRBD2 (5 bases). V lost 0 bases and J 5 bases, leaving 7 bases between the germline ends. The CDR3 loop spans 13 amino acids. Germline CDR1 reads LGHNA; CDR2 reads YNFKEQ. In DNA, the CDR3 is TGTGCCAGCAGCCAAGATAGGGAGGAGACCCAGTACTTC. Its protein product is CASSQDREETQYF.

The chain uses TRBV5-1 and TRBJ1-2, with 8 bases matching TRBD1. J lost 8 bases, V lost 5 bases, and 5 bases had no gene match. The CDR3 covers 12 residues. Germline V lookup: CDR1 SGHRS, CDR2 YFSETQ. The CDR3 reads CASRLQGDGYTF. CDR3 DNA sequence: TGCGCCAGCAGACTACAGGGGGACGGCTACACCTTC.

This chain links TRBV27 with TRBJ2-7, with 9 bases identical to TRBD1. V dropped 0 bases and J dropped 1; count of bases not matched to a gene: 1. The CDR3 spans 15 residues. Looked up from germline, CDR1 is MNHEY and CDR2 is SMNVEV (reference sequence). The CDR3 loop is CASSLSGTGSYEQYF. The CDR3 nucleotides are TGTGCCAGCAGTTTATCCGGGACAGGGTCCTACGAGCAGTACTTC.

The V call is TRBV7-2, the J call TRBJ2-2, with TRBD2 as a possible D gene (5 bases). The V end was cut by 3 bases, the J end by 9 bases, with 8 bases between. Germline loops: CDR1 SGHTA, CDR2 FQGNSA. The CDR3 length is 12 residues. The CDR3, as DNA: TGTGCCAGCAGCTTCGGGGTCAGGGAGCTGTTTTTT. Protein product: CASSFGVRELFF. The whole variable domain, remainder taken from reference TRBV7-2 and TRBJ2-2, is GAGVSQSPSNKVTEKGKDVELRCDPISGHTALYWYRQSLGQGLEFLIYFQGNSAPDKSGLPSDRFSAERTGGSVSTLTIQRTQQEDSAVYLCASSFGVRELFFGEGSRLTVL.

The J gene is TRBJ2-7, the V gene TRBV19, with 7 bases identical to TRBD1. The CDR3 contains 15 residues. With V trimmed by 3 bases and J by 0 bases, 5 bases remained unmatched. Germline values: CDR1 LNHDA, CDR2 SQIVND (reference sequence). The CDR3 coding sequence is TGTGCCAGTAGTATTTGGACAGGACTCTCCTACGAGCAGTACTTC. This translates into CASSIWTGLSYEQYF.

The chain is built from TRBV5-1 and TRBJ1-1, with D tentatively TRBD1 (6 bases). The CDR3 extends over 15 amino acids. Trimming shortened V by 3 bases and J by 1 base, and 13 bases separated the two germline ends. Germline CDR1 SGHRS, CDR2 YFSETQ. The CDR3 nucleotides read TGCGCCAGCAGCTATTCCGAGACAGGGAACACTGAAGCTTTCTTT. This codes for CASSYSETGNTEAFF.

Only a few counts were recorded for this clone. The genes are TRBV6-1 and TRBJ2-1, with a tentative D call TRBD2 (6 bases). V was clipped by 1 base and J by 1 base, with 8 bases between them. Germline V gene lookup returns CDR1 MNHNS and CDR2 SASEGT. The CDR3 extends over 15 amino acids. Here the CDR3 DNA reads TGTGCCAGCAGTGAAGACGGGGGTTCCTACAATGAGCAGTTCTTC. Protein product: CASSEDGGSYNEQFF.

CDR3 bases: TGTGCCAGCATCTCAAGAGGGGGCGGAAACACCATATATTTT. The encoded protein is CASISRGGGNTIYF. The gene calls are TRBV28 and TRBJ1-3, with TRBD1 matching over 7 bases. In germline, CDR1 is MDHEN, CDR2 SYDVKM. This CDR3 comprises 14 residues. V lost 7 bases and J lost 4; bases outside the gene matches: 7. The whole variable domain, filled in from reference TRBV28 and TRBJ1-3, reads DVKVTQSSRYLVKRTGEKVFLECVQDMDHENMFWYRQDPGLGLRLIYFSYDVKMKEKGDIPEGYSVSREKKERFSLILESASTNQTSMYLCASISRGGGNTIYFGEGSWLTVV.

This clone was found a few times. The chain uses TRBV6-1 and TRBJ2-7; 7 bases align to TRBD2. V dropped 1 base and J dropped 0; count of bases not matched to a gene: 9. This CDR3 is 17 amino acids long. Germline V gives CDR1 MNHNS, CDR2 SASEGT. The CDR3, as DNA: TGTGCCAGCAGTGAAGTTACACTGGGGGACTACTCCTACGAGCAGTACTTC. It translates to CASSEVTLGDYSYEQYF.

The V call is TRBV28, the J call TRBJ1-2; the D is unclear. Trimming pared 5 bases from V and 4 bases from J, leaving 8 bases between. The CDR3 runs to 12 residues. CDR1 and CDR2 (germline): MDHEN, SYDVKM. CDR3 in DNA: TGTGCCAGCAGTCGAGTCGGCTATGGCTACACCTTC. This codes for CASSRVGYGYTF.

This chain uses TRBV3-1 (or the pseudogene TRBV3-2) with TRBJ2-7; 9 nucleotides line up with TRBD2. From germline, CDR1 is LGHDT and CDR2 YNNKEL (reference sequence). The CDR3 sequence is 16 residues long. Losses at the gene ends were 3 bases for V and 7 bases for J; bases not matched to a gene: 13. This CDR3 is CASSHTLSAGGYEQYF. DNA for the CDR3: TGTGCCAGCAGCCATACCCTTAGCGCGGGAGGGTATGAGCAGTACTTC.

Here the CDR3 reads CASSLQGGSGANVLTF. The CDR3 bases are TGTGCCAGCAGCTTACAGGGGGGCTCTGGGGCCAACGTCCTGACTTTC. V usage is TRBV7-3 and J usage is TRBJ2-6; tentatively, D is TRBD1 (7 bases). Germline CDR1 is SGHTA and CDR2 is FQGTGA. The CDR3 totals 16 residues. V dropped 2 bases and J dropped 0 bases, with 8 bases sitting between them. Based on the CDR3 plus reference TRBV7-3 and TRBJ2-6, the full variable domain is GAGVSQTPSNKVTEKGKYVELRCDPISGHTALYWYRQSLGQGPEFLIYFQGTGAADDSGLPNDRFFAVRPEGSVSTLKIQRTERGDSAVYLCASSLQGGSGANVLTFGAGSRLTVL.

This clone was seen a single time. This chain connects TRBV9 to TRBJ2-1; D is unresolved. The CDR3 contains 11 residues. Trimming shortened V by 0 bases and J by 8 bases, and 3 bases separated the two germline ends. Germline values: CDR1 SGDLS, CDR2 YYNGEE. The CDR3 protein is CASSVADEQFF. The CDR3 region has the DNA TGTGCCAGCAGCGTAGCGGATGAGCAGTTCTTC.

The CDR3: CASSPLGGKESPLHF. CDR3 DNA: TGTGCCAGCTCACCATTAGGCGGGAAGGAGTCACCCCTCCACTTT. The V gene is TRBV18, the J gene TRBJ1-6; D is unclear. Germline V lookup: CDR1 KGHSH, CDR2 LQKENI. The CDR3 totals 15 residues. Trimming took off 2 bases at V and 10 bases at J, with 15 bases between the two ends.